This T cell receptor (beta chain) was profiled in a study of CD8 T cells in ankylosing spondylitis. This clonotype has at least ten counts. The antigen is unknown. The germline gives CDR1 MNHEY, CDR2 SVGAGI. The CDR3 loop spans 13 amino acids. Trimming took 2 bases from V and 4 from J, leaving 8 bases between them. Study-wide points: Seemingly characteristic of ankylosing spondylitis blood was a TCR beta motif consisting of 7 or 8 highly homologous variants. Disease-linked clones reportedly concentrated significantly in matched ankylosing spondylitis synovial fluid.

TCR beta libraries were made by quantitative 5'-RACE with molecular barcodes. MiXCR, run by TCRdb on the 5' RACE reads, gives a single entry per CDR3 protein. The sample lists about 130,000 distinct CDR3 sequences, over 6.5% occurring once. This TCR was recovered from a male donor with ankylosing spondylitis or in good health (not recorded which). Sequenced sample: blood, either unsorted or a sorted T cell fraction (not recorded which). This sequence joins TRBV6-5 and TRBJ1-2; D gene uncertain. CDR3 sequence: CASSYGVFYGYTF. Here the CDR3 DNA reads TGTGCCAGCAGTTACGGGGTATTCTATGGCTACACCTTC.